The next 17 T cell receptor beta chains were all read from a single sample in a study of Tregs in tolerant kidney transplant recipients (dated by TCRdb to between 2019 and 2020). The method was the immunoSEQ multiplex PCR assay. This is the immuneACCESS table as TCRdb keeps it, with only in-frame sequences that have V and J called. A part of the clones is gone; compared with another copy, unresolved V genes explain less than half, and the rest is unexplained. The sample table shows roughly 120,000 clones, and 92% are seen once. The ten largest account for over 0.5% of the sample. Sequencing used CD4+ T cells from blood. These receptor sequences come from a human donor in good health.

The CDR3 nucleotides read TGCGCCAGCAGCTTAGGTGGGGCCCTTTACAATGAGCAGTTCTTC. Translating gives CASSLGGALYNEQFF. The chain has TRBV5-1 and TRBJ2-1; a weak D match, TRBD1 (5 bases). This CDR3 spans 15 amino acids. Germline loops: CDR1 SGHRS, CDR2 YFSETQ. The V gene lost 2 bases and the J gene lost 4 bases, with 13 bases spanning the gap.

The rearrangement links TRBV7-9 to TRBJ1-4; 7 nucleotides match TRBD1. Looked up from germline, CDR1 is SEHNR and CDR2 is FQNEAQ (reference sequence). The CDR3 runs to 15 residues. J gave up 4 bases and V 4 bases, and 6 bases lay outside the gene matches. CDR3 in amino acids: CASSSGTALNEKLFF. CDR3 DNA sequence: TGTGCCAGCAGCTCCGGGACAGCTCTTAATGAAAAACTGTTTTTT.

V gene TRBV5-5 combines with J gene TRBJ2-4; D possibly corresponds to TRBD1 (7 bases). The germline gives CDR1 SGHKS, CDR2 YYEKEE (reference sequence). The CDR3 spans 16 residues. Trimming took off 4 bases at V and 6 bases at J, with 20 bases between the two ends. In nucleotides, the CDR3 is TGTGCCAGCAGCAGCGGGTCGACAGGGTCGAGAAACATTCAGTACTTC. This codes for CASSSGSTGSRNIQYF.

This chain links TRBV5-4 with TRBJ2-7; 7 positions agree with TRBD2. Trimming cost V 0 bases and J 7 bases; bases outside gene matches: 7. The CDR3 extends over 14 amino acids. CDR1 and CDR2 from the germline V gene are SGHNT and YYREEE (reference sequence). The CDR3 nucleotides are TGTGCCAGCAGCTTGGAGGCGGGAGTCAGGGAGCAGTACTTC. The encoded protein is CASSLEAGVREQYF.

V and J are TRBV18 and TRBJ2-3; TRBD2 agrees at 7 bases. The CDR3 covers 16 residues. The V segment lost 5 bases and the J segment 0 bases; nucleotides outside the gene matches: 8. Germline V lookup: CDR1 KGHSH, CDR2 LQKENI. The CDR3 bases are TGTGCCAGCTCAGACACAAGCGGGGTGAGCACAGATACGCAGTATTTT. Translating gives CASSDTSGVSTDTQYF.

The rearrangement uses TRBV15 and TRBJ1-2, with TRBD1 as a possible D gene (5 bases). Deletions cut 1 base from V and 5 bases from J, with 14 bases between. Germline CDR1 is LNHNV and CDR2 is YYDKDF (reference sequence). The CDR3 is 15 amino acids. This CDR3 is CATSRGEQGPYGYTF. The CDR3 DNA follows: TGTGCCACCAGCAGAGGCGAGCAGGGACCTTATGGCTACACCTTC.

V is TRBV6-1 and J is TRBJ1-6; 9 bases fit TRBD1. Germline lookup yields CDR1 MNHNS and CDR2 SASEGT. V dropped 6 bases and J dropped 4; count of bases not matched to a gene: 4. The CDR3 sequence is 15 residues long. The CDR3 protein is CASSPGQGYNSPLHF. CDR3 bases: TGTGCCAGCAGCCCCGGACAGGGGTATAATTCACCCCTCCACTTT.

The V call is TRBV5-1, the J call TRBJ2-1; a possible D gene is TRBD2 (6 bases). The CDR3 totals 18 residues. The V gene's germline CDR1 is SGHRS and CDR2 YFSETQ. Trimming removed 3 bases from V and 3 bases from J, with 22 bases in between. The CDR3, as DNA: TGCGCCAGCAGCTCCGGACTACCAAAGGGAGAATTCTACAATGAGCAGTTCTTC. Amino acid sequence: CASSSGLPKGEFYNEQFF. Looking up the rest from reference TRBV5-1 and TRBJ2-1 gives the full variable domain: KAGVTQTPRYLIKTRGQQVTLSCSPISGHRSVSWYQQTPGQGLQFLFEYFSETQRNKGNFPGRFSGRQFSNSRSEMNVSTLELGDSALYLCASSSGLPKGEFYNEQFFGPGTRLTVL.

The J gene is TRBJ2-1, the V gene TRBV10-2, with D uncertain. The CDR3 sequence is 15 residues long. V was clipped by 5 bases and J by 0 bases, with 11 bases between them. Germline CDR1 WSHSY, CDR2 SAAADI. CDR3 DNA sequence: TGCGCCAGCAGTTCCCAGCCGCACTCCTACAATGAGCAGTTCTTC. This sequence encodes CASSSQPHSYNEQFF.

The chain is built from TRBV5-1 and TRBJ2-7, with TRBD1 matching 7 bases. CDR1 SGHRS and CDR2 YFSETQ come from the germline V gene. The length of the CDR3 is 14 residues. Trimming cost V 5 bases and J 3 bases; bases outside gene matches: 8. The CDR3 DNA is TGCGCCAGCAGATCCGGGACAGCTTTCTACGAGCAGTACTTC. Protein: CASRSGTAFYEQYF.

The chain links TRBV9 to TRBJ2-1; 11 nucleotides agree with TRBD2. Germline lookup yields CDR1 SGDLS and CDR2 YYNGEE. Trimming removed 1 base from V and 1 base from J; junction bases left unmatched: 4. The CDR3 has 17 amino acids. The CDR3: CASSVLAGGVSYNEQFF. The DNA for the CDR3 is TGTGCCAGCAGCGTACTAGCGGGGGGCGTTTCCTACAATGAGCAGTTCTTC.

The chain has TRBV7-6 and TRBJ1-1; no clear D gene. V was clipped by 4 bases and J by 5 bases, with 8 bases between them. CDR3 size: 12 residues. Germline V CDR1 and CDR2: SGHVS, FNYEAQ. CDR3 sequence (DNA): TGTGCCAGCAGCTCGGGGAGGACTGAAGCTTTCTTT. Protein sequence: CASSSGRTEAFF.

This chain joins TRBV19 and TRBJ1-1; a weak D match, TRBD1 (5 bases). CDR1 and CDR2 from the germline V gene are LNHDA and SQIVND (reference sequence). V lost 8 bases to trimming and J lost 4 bases, with 14 bases between them. This CDR3 region has 13 residues. In DNA form, the CDR3 reads TGTGCCAGTGGGACCCCGGGGGGCACTGAAGCTTTCTTT. Its translation is CASGTPGGTEAFF.

The chain couples TRBV18 to TRBJ2-7; weak D call: TRBD2 (6 bases). Germline CDR1 and CDR2: KGHSH and LQKENI. Deletions cut 2 bases from V and 3 bases from J, with 20 bases between. The CDR3 contains 17 residues. The CDR3 nucleotides are TGTGCCAGCTCACCAGGTTTGGCCTCGGGACTCCTCTACGAGCAGTACTTC. This gives the protein CASSPGLASGLLYEQYF.

The chain employs TRBV5-1 and TRBJ2-3; D is ambiguous. V lost 0 bases to trimming and J lost 6 bases, with 14 bases between them. Germline CDR1 and CDR2: SGHRS and YFSETQ. This CDR3 has 15 residues. The CDR3 coding sequence is TGCGCCAGCAGCTTGGTGGGTTTGGTGTCGGATACGCAGTATTTT. Its protein is CASSLVGLVSDTQYF.

The chain carries TRBV15 and TRBJ1-6; D unresolved. Germline CDR1 LNHNV, CDR2 YYDKDF (reference sequence). This CDR3 contains 18 residues. V lost 0 bases to trimming and J lost 0 bases, with 12 bases between them. The CDR3 loop is CATSRDLFRRSYNSPLHF. The DNA of the CDR3 is TGTGCCACCAGCAGAGATCTCTTTAGGCGCTCCTATAATTCACCCCTCCACTTT.

This chain connects TRBV6-1 to TRBJ1-3, with a tentative D call TRBD1 (6 bases). The CDR3 contains 16 residues. V was pared by 0 bases and J by 4 bases, with 13 bases between. The germline V gene encodes CDR1 MNHNS and CDR2 SASEGT. DNA for the CDR3: TGTGCCAGCAGTGAAGCTAGGGGGGGAGGGGGAAACACCATATATTTT. This sequence encodes CASSEARGGGGNTIYF.